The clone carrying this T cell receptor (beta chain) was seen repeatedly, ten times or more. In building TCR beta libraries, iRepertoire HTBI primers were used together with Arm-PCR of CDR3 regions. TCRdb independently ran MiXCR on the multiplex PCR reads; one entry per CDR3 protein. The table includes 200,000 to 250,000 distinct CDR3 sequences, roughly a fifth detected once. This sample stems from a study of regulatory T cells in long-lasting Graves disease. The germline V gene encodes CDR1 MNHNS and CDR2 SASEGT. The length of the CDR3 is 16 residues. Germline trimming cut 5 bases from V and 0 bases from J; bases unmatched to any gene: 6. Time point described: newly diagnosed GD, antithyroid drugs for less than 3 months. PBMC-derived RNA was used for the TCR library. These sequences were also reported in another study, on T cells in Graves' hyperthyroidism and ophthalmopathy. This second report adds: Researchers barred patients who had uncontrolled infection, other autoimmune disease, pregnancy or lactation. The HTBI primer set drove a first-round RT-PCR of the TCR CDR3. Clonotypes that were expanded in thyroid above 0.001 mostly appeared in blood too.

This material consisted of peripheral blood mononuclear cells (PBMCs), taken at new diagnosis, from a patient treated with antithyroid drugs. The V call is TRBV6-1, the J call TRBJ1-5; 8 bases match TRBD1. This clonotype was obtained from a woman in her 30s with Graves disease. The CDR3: CASSPITGGSNQPQHF. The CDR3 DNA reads TGTGCCAGCAGTCCTATTACAGGGGGTAGCAATCAGCCCCAGCATTTT.